A single sample gave rise to the 10 T cell receptor beta chains below, sequenced in a study of control samples from healthy donors and cancer patients. Clones were sequenced by immunoSEQ multiplex PCR, and TCRdb holds only the in-frame ones, with some missing. Here the sample spans over 75,000 clones, around four fifths being singletons. Specimen: blood. These receptors all stem from a man aged 30-40 years in good health.

The V call is TRBV14, the J call TRBJ2-7; D might be TRBD1 (6 bases). Trimming took 2 bases from V and 4 from J, leaving 12 bases between them. Germline V gene lookup returns CDR1 SGHDN and CDR2 FVKESK. This CDR3 region has 14 residues. The CDR3 sequence: CASSQIGGLYEQYF. DNA of the CDR3: TGTGCCAGCAGCCAAATAGGGGGTTTATACGAGCAGTACTTC.

The chain employs TRBV19 and TRBJ1-5; possible D gene TRBD1, 6 bases. V lost 3 bases and J lost 4, with 13 bases in between. CDR1 is LNHDA and CDR2 is SQIVND in the germline V gene (reference sequence). CDR3 size: 15 residues. The CDR3 is CASSMSGARNQPQHF. In nucleotides, the CDR3 is TGTGCCAGTAGTATGTCGGGGGCGCGTAATCAGCCCCAGCATTTT.

V usage is TRBV19 and J usage is TRBJ1-1; TRBD1 agrees at 9 bases. CDR3 length: 15 residues. V was clipped by 6 bases and J by 4 bases; unmatched bases: 9. Germline V gene sequence: CDR1 LNHDA, CDR2 SQIVND (reference sequence). The CDR3 DNA reads TGTGCCAGTAGGGTCCAACGACAGGGGGGCACTGAAGCTTTCTTT. Translation gives CASRVQRQGGTEAFF.

This chain uses TRBV5-1 with TRBJ2-1; D may match TRBD1 or TRBD2 (5 bases each). Germline CDR1 is SGHRS and CDR2 is YFSETQ. The V and J ends lost 4 bases and 12 bases respectively, with 14 bases between them. This CDR3 is 12 amino acids long. The CDR3 loop is CASSQVSGGQFF. The CDR3 DNA sequence: TGCGCCAGCAGCCAAGTTTCTGGGGGGCAGTTCTTC.

V gene TRBV6-5 combines with J gene TRBJ2-6; no clear D gene. The germline V and J ends were trimmed by 10 bases and 3 bases, with 13 bases remaining between them. CDR3 length: 14 amino acids. Germline values: CDR1 MNHEY, CDR2 SVGAGI. In DNA form, the CDR3 reads TGTGCCACCCAGAGTATAGGTGGGGCCAACGTCCTGACTTTC. Translation: CATQSIGGANVLTF.

This clone appeared once. The chain has TRBV3-1 (or the pseudogene TRBV3-2) and TRBJ2-1, with a tentative D call TRBD1 (5 bases). The CDR3 length is 16 residues. The V gene's germline CDR1 is LGHDT and CDR2 YNNKEL (reference sequence). Trimming took 1 base from V and 7 from J, leaving 17 bases between them. This CDR3 reads CASSQGKSKRGNEQFF. The DNA for the CDR3 is TGTGCCAGCAGCCAAGGCAAATCAAAAAGGGGAAATGAGCAGTTCTTC.

V and J are TRBV24-1 and TRBJ2-2; D ambiguous. Trimming shortened V by 1 base and J by 4 bases, and 3 bases separated the two germline ends. The V gene's germline CDR1 is KGHDR and CDR2 SFDVKD. This CDR3 region has 13 residues. The CDR3 region is CATSDLTTGELFF. DNA for the CDR3: TGTGCCACCAGTGATTTAACCACCGGGGAGCTGTTTTTT.

This sequence joins TRBV12-5 and TRBJ1-6; D is perhaps TRBD1 (5 bases). Germline CDR1 LGHNT, CDR2 FRNRAP. The CDR3 contains 13 residues. Trimming shortened V by 1 base and J by 10 bases, and 8 bases separated the two germline ends. The CDR3: CASGLGGGSPLHF. CDR3 DNA: TGTGCTAGTGGTTTGGGGGGCGGGTCACCCCTCCACTTT.

The chain is built from TRBV11-2 and TRBJ2-1; TRBD2 matches at 7 bases. V was clipped by 3 bases and J by 5 bases; unmatched bases: 7. Germline V gene lookup returns CDR1 SGHAT and CDR2 FQNNGV. The CDR3 covers 15 residues. In nucleotides, the CDR3 is TGTGCCAGCAGCTTTGGACTAGGGGATGACAATGAGCAGTTCTTC. Protein: CASSFGLGDDNEQFF. The whole variable domain, remainder taken from reference TRBV11-2 and TRBJ2-1, is EAGVAQSPRYKIIEKRQSVAFWCNPISGHATLYWYQQILGQGPKLLIQFQNNGVVDDSQLPKDRFSAERLKGVDSTLKIQPAKLEDSAVYLCASSFGLGDDNEQFFGPGTRLTVL.

The genes are TRBV7-2 and TRBJ1-1; a weak D match, TRBD1 (6 bases). The CDR3 runs to 14 residues. V lost 5 bases, J lost 5 bases, and 15 bases lay in between. In germline, CDR1 is SGHTA, CDR2 FQGNSA. This CDR3 is CASSQGFKATEAFF. Here the CDR3 DNA reads TGTGCCAGCAGCCAGGGGTTTAAAGCGACTGAAGCTTTCTTT.